The 17 T cell receptor beta chains given below trace back to one sample, sequenced in a study of post-analysis software for immune sequencing data. Unique molecular identifiers were present in the TCR beta cDNA libraries. Each CDR3 protein gets one entry after TCRdb re-called the PCR reads with MiXCR. The table has roughly 670,000 distinct CDR3 sequences, approximately 59% seen once. Study findings and constraints: There were a handful of TRBV segments more frequent in patients than controls, and TRBV5-6, TRBV5-1 and TRBV20-1 were among them.

These receptors lack a known antigen. Sequences were obtained from blood. These receptors were taken from a girl aged 2-9 years with multiple sclerosis.

The chain is built from TRBV13 and TRBJ2-1, with 13 bases aligning to TRBD2. The CDR3 runs to 15 residues. J was trimmed by 10 bases and V by 4 bases; bases with no gene match: 7. Germline-derived CDR1 and CDR2 are PRHDT and FYEKMQ (reference sequence). CDR3 protein: CASSSPGLAGPEQFF. The CDR3 nucleotides read TGTGCCAGCAGCTCGCCGGGACTAGCGGGGCCGGAGCAGTTCTTC.

This clonotype was found a few times. The chain combines TRBV12-3 or TRBV12-4 with TRBJ2-1; the D call may be TRBD1 or TRBD2 (5 bases each). V dropped 6 bases and J dropped 8 bases, with 17 bases sitting between them. The CDR3 length is 14 residues. This CDR3 is CASSLTGPGDEQFF. Written as DNA, the CDR3 is TGTGCCAGCAGCCTAACGGGGCCCGGGGATGAGCAGTTCTTC.

Only a few counts were recorded for this clonotype. V and J are TRBV7-2 and TRBJ2-1; the D gene could be TRBD1 or TRBD2 (5 bases each). CDR3 length: 13 amino acids. The germline gives CDR1 SGHTA, CDR2 FQGNSA. Trimming stripped 3 bases from V and 13 bases from J, with 16 bases between. The CDR3 sequence is CASSLGPSRGQFF. CDR3 nucleotides: TGTGCCAGCAGCTTGGGACCTTCCCGAGGTCAGTTCTTC.

The CDR3 here is CASSEGRPGNSYTF. The CDR3 DNA is TGTGCCAGCAGTGAAGGGCGGCCCGGGAATAGCTACACCTTC. The V and J genes are TRBV2 and TRBJ1-2; D unclear. Germline V CDR1 and CDR2: SNHLY, FYNNEI. The germline V and J ends were trimmed by 1 base and 9 bases, with 15 bases remaining between them. The CDR3 extends over 14 amino acids.

This clonotype was seen only a few times. This chain uses TRBV29-1 with TRBJ2-1; D is undetermined. V was shortened by 7 bases and J by 8 bases, with 12 bases between the two germline ends. The CDR3 consists of 11 residues. Germline CDR1 reads SQVTM; CDR2 reads ANQGSEA. For the CDR3, the DNA is TGCAGCGGGGCCGATATCGATGAGCAGTTCTTC. This encodes CSGADIDEQFF.

This rearrangement joins TRBV6-6 to TRBJ1-1; tentative D call: TRBD1 (6 bases). Germline CDR1 reads MNHNY; CDR2 reads SVGAGI (reference sequence). Trimming removed 2 bases at V and 4 bases at J, with 17 bases between. This CDR3 has 16 residues. Here the CDR3 reads CASSYARGGRGTEAFF. The CDR3, as DNA: TGTGCCAGCAGTTACGCACGGGGGGGCCGGGGCACTGAAGCTTTCTTT.

The CDR3 nucleotides read TGTGCCAGCTCACCACTAGGAGCCAGGGGGGATAATTCACCCCTCCACTTT. Encoded protein: CASSPLGARGDNSPLHF. The chain links TRBV18 to TRBJ1-6; 7 bases are shared with TRBD1. The CDR3 is 17 residues long. V lost 1 base, J lost 5 bases, and 8 bases stayed unmatched. The germline V gene has CDR1 KGHSH and CDR2 LQKENI.

This clonotype occurred a few times. This chain connects TRBV11-2 to TRBJ2-1, with a tentative D call TRBD1 (6 bases). Trimming took off 2 bases at V and 0 bases at J, with 26 bases between the two ends. The CDR3 runs to 21 residues. Germline V gives CDR1 SGHAT, CDR2 FQNNGV. CDR3 sequence reads: CASSLPLGAGVTSPSYNEQFF. CDR3 bases: TGTGCCAGCAGCTTACCCCTGGGGGCAGGAGTTACGAGTCCCTCCTACAATGAGCAGTTCTTC.

With regard to this clonotype: One base separates it from a far larger clone, so it is likely a read error. The gene calls are TRBV3-1 and TRBJ2-5; D not certain. The CDR3 has 10 amino acids. The germline CDR1 and CDR2 sequences are LGHDT and YNNKEL (reference sequence). Written as DNA, the CDR3 is TGTGCCAGCAGCCAAGAGGCCCAGTACTTC. Encoded protein: CASSQEAQYF.

This chain links TRBV20-1 with TRBJ2-7, with 8 nucleotides matching TRBD1. The CDR3 sequence is 13 residues long. The V and J ends lost 5 bases and 0 bases, in that order; junction bases with no gene match: 3. Germline CDR1 is DFQATT and CDR2 is SNEGSKA (reference sequence). CDR3 bases: TGCAGTGCTGGCGACAGGGGCTCCTACGAGCAGTACTTC. This codes for CSAGDRGSYEQYF.

The rearrangement links TRBV10-2 to TRBJ1-5; the D is unclear. There are 14 residues in the CDR3. V dropped 4 bases and J dropped 3 bases, with 10 bases sitting between them. The V gene's germline CDR1 is WSHSY and CDR2 SAAADI. CDR3 amino acids: CASSGGHTNQPQHF. DNA for the CDR3: TGCGCCAGCAGTGGAGGGCATACCAATCAGCCCCAGCATTTT.

In this sample, this clonotype turned up a few times. The genes are TRBV20-1 and TRBJ2-7, with 9 nucleotides matching TRBD1. The J call may not be correct, given that the DNA end is closer to TRBJ2-5. The V gene's germline CDR1 is DFQATT and CDR2 SNEGSKA (reference sequence). The CDR3 is 15 amino acids. The CDR3 sequence: CSARGGTGLGETQYF. The CDR3, as DNA: TGCAGTGCTAGAGGCGGGACAGGGTTGGGGGAGACCCAGTACTTC.

The rearrangement joins TRBV18 to TRBJ2-1; 10 nucleotides match TRBD1. The J segment lost 8 bases and the V segment lost 0 bases, leaving 10 bases of the junction unmatched. Per germline, CDR1 KGHSH and CDR2 LQKENI. The CDR3 is 17 amino acids. The CDR3, as DNA: TGTGCCAGCTCACCACCGATGGGACAGGGGATTAGGGATGAGCAGTTCTTC. It translates to CASSPPMGQGIRDEQFF.

This chain connects TRBV2 to TRBJ2-4, with 8 nucleotides matching TRBD1. The end of the DNA aligns better with TRBJ2-7, so the J call may be wrong. The CDR3 extends over 14 amino acids. CDR1 and CDR2 from the germline V gene are SNHLY and FYNNEI. CDR3 bases: TGTGCCAGCAGTGACGGACAGGGTGTCGACGAGCAGTACTTC. Translating it yields CASSDGQGVDEQYF.

The rearrangement joins TRBV2 to TRBJ2-1; 9 bases match TRBD2. CDR1 and CDR2 (germline): SNHLY, FYNNEI. The CDR3 sequence is 15 residues long. With 5 bases clipped from V and 4 bases from J, the junction kept 6 bases outside the gene matches. The CDR3 reads CASSYVAGAYNEQFF. CDR3 DNA: TGTGCCAGCAGTTACGTAGCGGGGGCATACAATGAGCAGTTCTTC.

J is TRBJ2-4 and V is TRBV20-1, with 7 bases that match TRBD2. Trimming took 6 bases from V and 1 from J; bases not matched to a gene: 6. Per germline, CDR1 DFQATT and CDR2 SNEGSKA (reference sequence). The CDR3 loop spans 14 amino acids. CDR3 residues: CSAPRGGAKNIQYF. The CDR3 nucleotides read TGCAGTGCCCCTAGGGGAGGGGCCAAAAACATTCAGTACTTC.

The chain links TRBV6-6 to TRBJ1-2; D is perhaps TRBD1 (6 bases). V dropped 0 bases and J dropped 6 bases, with 8 bases sitting between them. The germline gives CDR1 MNHNY, CDR2 SVGAGI (reference sequence). The CDR3 loop spans 13 amino acids. In DNA, the CDR3 is TGTGCCAGCAGTTACTCGGGGGGCGATGGCTACACCTTC. Amino acid sequence: CASSYSGGDGYTF.